These 22 T cell receptor beta chains were sequenced from one sample in a study of OX40 agonist ivuxolimab in advanced cancers. Data came from immunoSEQ multiplex PCR; TCRdb stores just in-frame clones and leaves some out. This table holds around 50,000 clones, nearly 80% found once. The sequences come from CD4+ or CD8+ T cells sorted from blood, collected in a trial of the OX40 agonist ivuxolimab. These receptor sequences come from an adult with an advanced solid tumor such as melanoma, head and neck, liver or kidney cancer.

The chain joins TRBV10-3 to TRBJ2-7; 9 bases fit TRBD1. V trimming: 5 bases; J trimming: 7 bases; junction bases outside the gene matches: 12. This CDR3 region has 15 residues. The V gene's germline CDR1 is ENHRY and CDR2 SYGVKD. CDR3 coding DNA: TGTGCCATCAGTTCAATCCCCACGACAGGGGGTGAGCAGTACTTC. It translates to CAISSIPTTGGEQYF.

The chain carries TRBV30 and TRBJ2-6; D gene uncertain. The CDR3 is 13 amino acids. Trimming left V 8 bases short and J 0 bases short, with 8 bases between. Germline assignment: CDR1 GTSNPN and CDR2 SVGIG (reference sequence). This CDR3 is CARGSSGANVLTF. The CDR3 DNA reads TGTGCCCGAGGAAGCTCTGGGGCCAACGTCCTGACTTTC.

This clone appeared a few times. V is TRBV9 and J is TRBJ1-1; D remains ambiguous. The CDR3 has 13 amino acids. Germline V gene data show CDR1 as SGDLS and CDR2 as YYNGEE. The germline V and J ends were trimmed by 3 bases and 1 base, with 7 bases remaining between them. The CDR3 here is CASSAPQNTEAFF. Here the CDR3 DNA reads TGTGCCAGCAGCGCCCCCCAGAACACTGAAGCTTTCTTT.

V is TRBV19 and J is TRBJ2-1, with 7 bases aligning to TRBD2. V lost 6 bases, J lost 5 bases, and 7 bases stayed unmatched. Germline loops: CDR1 LNHDA, CDR2 SQIVND (reference sequence). The CDR3 is made up of 14 amino acids. CDR3 sequence: CASSMSGVNNEQFF. CDR3 sequence (DNA): TGTGCCAGTAGCATGAGCGGGGTTAACAATGAGCAGTTCTTC.

The chain is built from TRBV10-1 and TRBJ2-3, with D perhaps TRBD1 (6 bases). The V gene lost 4 bases and the J gene lost 3 bases, with 8 bases spanning the gap. The CDR3 covers 13 residues. Germline values: CDR1 WNHNN, CDR2 SYGVQD (reference sequence). The CDR3 reads CASSARGTDTQYF. Written as DNA, the CDR3 is TGCGCCAGCAGTGCCAGGGGTACAGATACGCAGTATTTT.

The V and J genes are TRBV5-1 and TRBJ2-7; maybe TRBD2 (5 bases). Per germline, CDR1 SGHRS and CDR2 YFSETQ. V was cut by 2 bases and J by 2 bases, with 8 bases left in between. The CDR3 consists of 13 residues. The CDR3 region has the DNA TGCGCCAGCAGCTTCGGGGTCGCCTACGAGCAGTACTTC. Translating it yields CASSFGVAYEQYF.

The chain recombines TRBV29-1 with TRBJ2-7, with a possible D match to TRBD2 (6 bases). The CDR3 spans 13 residues. The germline V gene encodes CDR1 SQVTM and CDR2 ANQGSEA. V lost 3 bases and J lost 0, with 9 bases in between. The chain's CDR3 is CSVDAGSSYEQYF. DNA of the CDR3: TGCAGCGTTGACGCCGGGAGCTCCTACGAGCAGTACTTC.

The chain uses TRBV7-2 and TRBJ1-3; D ambiguous. This CDR3 comprises 14 residues. The V gene's germline CDR1 is SGHTA and CDR2 FQGNSA. V was clipped by 3 bases and J by 0 bases, with 6 bases between them. The CDR3 protein is CASSFSSSGNTIYF. In DNA form, the CDR3 reads TGTGCCAGCAGCTTCTCTAGCTCTGGAAACACCATATATTTT. Full variable domain (rest looked up from reference TRBV7-2 and TRBJ1-3): GAGVSQSPSNKVTEKGKDVELRCDPISGHTALYWYRQSLGQGLEFLIYFQGNSAPDKSGLPSDRFSAERTGGSVSTLTIQRTQQEDSAVYLCASSFSSSGNTIYFGEGSWLTVV.

This clone was picked up a small number of times. CDR3 region: CASSGLAGSETQYF. The DNA of the CDR3 is TGTGCCAGCAGTGGACTAGCGGGATCAGAGACCCAGTACTTC. The V call is TRBV25-1, the J call TRBJ2-5; TRBD2 aligns across 11 bases. V lost 4 bases and J lost 4; bases outside the gene matches: 2. Germline lookup yields CDR1 MGHDK and CDR2 SYGVNS. This CDR3 is 14 amino acids long.

This chain joins TRBV7-9 and TRBJ2-4; a possible D gene is TRBD2 (5 bases). The CDR3 is 15 amino acids. Per germline, CDR1 SEHNR and CDR2 FQNEAQ (reference sequence). The V end was cut by 5 bases, the J end by 0 bases, with 11 bases between. The CDR3 protein is CASSQAALAKNIQYF. Written as DNA, the CDR3 is TGTGCCAGCAGCCAAGCGGCGTTAGCCAAAAACATTCAGTACTTC.

The chain recombines TRBV6-1 with TRBJ1-4; D uncertain. Trimming took off 2 bases at V and 7 bases at J, with 14 bases between the two ends. There are 15 residues in the CDR3. Germline V lookup: CDR1 MNHNS, CDR2 SASEGT. CDR3 loop: CASSEFREFGEKLFF. The CDR3 nucleotides are TGTGCCAGCAGTGAATTCAGAGAGTTCGGTGAAAAACTGTTTTTT.

This chain joins TRBV18 and TRBJ1-5; the D is unclear. V gave up 6 bases and J gave up 0 bases, with 15 bases separating them. CDR3 length equals 16 residues. The germline gives CDR1 KGHSH, CDR2 LQKENI. CDR3 loop: CASSERADHSNQPQHF. In nucleotides, the CDR3 is TGTGCCAGCTCCGAACGGGCCGACCATAGCAATCAGCCCCAGCATTTT.

The sample holds a few counts of this clone. The chain couples TRBV10-2 to TRBJ2-2, with a weak D call TRBD2 (5 bases). The CDR3 is 16 residues long. CDR1 is WSHSY, CDR2 SAAADI, per germline. Trimming pared 2 bases from V and 3 bases from J, leaving 13 bases between. CDR3 DNA sequence: TGCGCCAGCAGTGAGCGGCCAACTAGAGACACCGGGGAGCTGTTTTTT. It specifies CASSERPTRDTGELFF.

The CDR3, as DNA: TGTGCCAGCAGCCAAACCCGACAGGGGCGCGAGCAGTACTTC. Translation gives CASSQTRQGREQYF. J is TRBJ2-7 and V is TRBV11-2; 8 nucleotides line up with TRBD1. Germline assignment: CDR1 SGHAT and CDR2 FQNNGV. The CDR3 runs to 14 residues. V shed 5 bases, J shed 6 bases, and the junction held 9 bases outside the gene matches.

V usage is TRBV10-1 and J usage is TRBJ2-5, with D possibly matching TRBD2 (5 bases). This CDR3 is 15 amino acids long. The germline V and J ends were trimmed by 0 bases and 5 bases, with 13 bases remaining between them. The germline V gene encodes CDR1 WNHNN and CDR2 SYGVQD (reference sequence). The CDR3 protein is CASSESGSATETQYF. In nucleotides, the CDR3 is TGCGCCAGCAGTGAGTCGGGTAGCGCGACGGAGACCCAGTACTTC.

The CDR3: CASSLYGGETDTQYF. CDR3 nucleotides: TGTGCCAGCAGCTTGTACGGGGGGGAAACAGATACGCAGTATTTT. V usage is TRBV5-6 and J usage is TRBJ2-3, with 8 bases that match TRBD2. Germline CDR1 reads SGHDT; CDR2 reads YYEEEE. The CDR3 loop spans 15 amino acids. V dropped 1 base and J dropped 3; count of bases not matched to a gene: 4.

V usage is TRBV29-1 and J usage is TRBJ1-2; 10 nucleotides line up with TRBD1. Germline CDR1 SQVTM, CDR2 ANQGSEA. The CDR3 is 14 residues long. Trimming cost V 5 bases and J 7 bases; bases outside gene matches: 10. CDR3 sequence (DNA): TGCAGCGTTTACCGGGACAGGGGAATAGGTGGCTACACCTTC. Translation gives CSVYRDRGIGGYTF.

The chain is built from TRBV7-2 and TRBJ2-1, with D possibly TRBD2 on 6 matching bases. The CDR3 extends over 16 amino acids. Germline loops: CDR1 SGHTA, CDR2 FQGNSA. The ends were cut back, 5 bases at V and 3 bases at J, with 17 bases in the middle. The CDR3 bases are TGTGCCAGCAGCGAAGAACCGGGACTTAACTACAATGAGCAGTTCTTC. It specifies CASSEEPGLNYNEQFF.

The chain links TRBV4-3 to TRBJ2-7; 7 nucleotides line up with TRBD2. This CDR3 contains 15 residues. The V gene's germline CDR1 is LGHNA and CDR2 YSLEER. V dropped 6 bases and J dropped 4; count of bases not matched to a gene: 12. The CDR3 sequence: CASSPGLSGGYEQYF. In DNA, the CDR3 is TGCGCCAGCAGTCCAGGACTCTCGGGGGGATACGAGCAGTACTTC.

The rearrangement uses TRBV11-2 and TRBJ2-5, with D uncertain. There are 13 residues in the CDR3. With 5 bases removed from V and 5 bases from J, the gap between germline ends came to 12 bases. Germline CDR1 is SGHAT and CDR2 is FQNNGV. The CDR3 protein is CASSRSRPETQYF. The DNA for the CDR3 is TGTGCCAGCAGCCGTAGTCGCCCCGAGACCCAGTACTTC.

The CDR3 region has the DNA TGTGCCATCAGTGAGTCGGCGGGTCACTCTGGGGCCAACGTCCTGACTTTC. Encoded protein: CAISESAGHSGANVLTF. The chain links TRBV10-3 to TRBJ2-6; weak D call: TRBD2 (5 bases). CDR3 size: 17 residues. The ends were cut back, 0 bases at V and 0 bases at J, with 9 bases in the middle. CDR1 and CDR2 (germline): ENHRY, SYGVKD.

The gene calls are TRBV20-1 and TRBJ2-7; D gene unclear. The CDR3 extends over 11 amino acids. The V and J ends lost 3 bases and 2 bases respectively, with 5 bases between them. Germline CDR1 is DFQATT and CDR2 is SNEGSKA (reference sequence). The CDR3 loop is CSASSTYEQYF. The CDR3 DNA reads TGCAGTGCTAGTAGTACCTACGAGCAGTACTTC.